This entry concerns a single TCR beta chain. Its matching antigen is unknown. Sequencing was at survey level. TCRdb's table, derived via immunoSEQ multiplex PCR, lists solely in-frame clones and lacks some. Among 45,000 or so clones, roughly 85% were seen once, and the ten largest hold approximately 2.5%. These data belong to a study of STAT5B mutations in CD4+ large granular lymphocyte leukemia. General observations from the study: Patient CD4-sorted repertoires stayed more clonal than healthy ones after leukemic-clone removal.

Germline assignment: CDR1 MDHEN and CDR2 SYDVKM. The CDR3 sequence is 13 residues long. V dropped 3 bases and J dropped 4 bases, with 4 bases sitting between them. The chain carries TRBV28 and TRBJ2-6; D call uncertain. The clonotype originates from a human donor in good health. The material sequenced was CD4+ T cells from blood buffy coats. In DNA form, the CDR3 reads TGTGCCAGCAGTTTCTCCGGGGCCAACGTCCTGACTTTC. It encodes CASSFSGANVLTF.